The 27 T cell receptor beta chains given below trace back to one sample, sequenced in a study of regulatory T cells in long-lasting Graves disease. Building the TCR beta libraries relied on iRepertoire HTBI primers, and CDR3 regions underwent Arm-PCR. TCRdb reprocessed the multiplex PCR reads via MiXCR and lists one record per CDR3 protein. Of roughly 500,000 distinct CDR3 sequences listed, around 12% were seen once; the top ten hold over 7%. Time point denoted: newly diagnosed GD, antithyroid drugs for less than 3 months. PBMC RNA served as the TCR library source. The sample was also reused in another study, on T cells in Graves' hyperthyroidism and ophthalmopathy.

The specimen was peripheral blood mononuclear cells (PBMCs), collected at new diagnosis, from a patient treated with antithyroid drugs. Receptor source: a woman in her 30s with Graves disease.

This chain joins TRBV2 and TRBJ1-2, with TRBD1 matching 7 bases. CDR1 and CDR2 from the germline V gene are SNHLY and FYNNEI. J gave up 5 bases and V 6 bases, and 6 bases lay outside the gene matches. This CDR3 region has 13 residues. CDR3 coding DNA: TGTGCCAGCAGGGACAGGAACGGATATGGCTACACCTTC. Its protein product is CASRDRNGYGYTF.

This clonotype showed up many times. The chain couples TRBV3-1 to TRBJ1-1, with a weak D call TRBD1 (5 bases). CDR1 is LGHDT and CDR2 is YNNKEL in the germline V gene (reference sequence). This CDR3 region has 15 residues. V lost 6 bases and J 4 bases, leaving 18 bases between the germline ends. CDR3 amino acids: CASSALGYGGTEAFF. The CDR3 nucleotides read TGTGCCAGCAGTGCGCTGGGATATGGGGGCACTGAAGCTTTCTTT.

The chain recombines TRBV7-9 with TRBJ1-1, with 7 bases matching TRBD1. Trimming took 5 bases from V and 4 from J; bases not matched to a gene: 7. CDR1 SEHNR and CDR2 FQNEAQ come from the germline V gene (reference sequence). The CDR3 consists of 14 residues. This CDR3 is CASSDTGARTEAFF. CDR3 bases: TGTGCCAGCAGCGACACAGGGGCCCGCACTGAAGCTTTCTTT. The entire variable domain, with the rest obtained from reference TRBV7-9 and TRBJ1-1, is as follows: DTGVSQNPRHKITKRGQNVTFRCDPISEHNRLYWYRQTLGQGPEFLTYFQNEAQLEKSRLLSDRFSAERPKGSFSTLEIQRTEQGDSAMYLCASSDTGARTEAFFGQGTRLTVV.

Many counts were recorded for this clonotype. V and J are TRBV4-1 and TRBJ1-2; TRBD1 matches at 8 bases. CDR3 length equals 17 residues. The trim removed 1 base at V and 4 bases at J, leaving 11 bases unmatched. Germline loops: CDR1 MGHRA, CDR2 YSYEKL. CDR3 nucleotide sequence: TGCGCCAGCAGCCAAGGACTTGGCAGGGGGCTTCTCTATGGCTACACCTTC. Its protein product is CASSQGLGRGLLYGYTF.

This clonotype occurred many times. The chain links TRBV5-1 to TRBJ1-1, with D perhaps TRBD1 (6 bases). The CDR3 extends over 13 amino acids. Trimming shortened V by 3 bases and J by 3 bases, and 9 bases separated the two germline ends. Germline loops: CDR1 SGHRS, CDR2 YFSETQ. CDR3 sequence reads: CASSSTGYTEAFF. In nucleotides, the CDR3 is TGCGCCAGCAGCTCGACAGGTTACACTGAAGCTTTCTTT.

The table lists this clonotype with many counts. J is TRBJ2-1 and V is TRBV24-1; D is perhaps TRBD1 or TRBD2 (5 bases each). The CDR3 spans 16 residues. Trimming left V 3 bases short and J 1 base short, with 12 bases between. CDR1 and CDR2 (germline): KGHDR, SFDVKD. The CDR3 loop reads CATSDTGTGSYNEQFF. DNA of the CDR3: TGTGCCACCAGTGATACCGGGACGGGATCCTACAATGAGCAGTTCTTC.

This clonotype has at least ten counts. CDR3 nucleotides: TGCGCCAGCAGCCAGGGGGGACAGCCGCAAGAGACCCAGTACTTC. Translated, it gives CASSQGGQPQETQYF. The V gene is TRBV4-1, the J gene TRBJ2-5; TRBD1 is a possible D gene (7 bases). The CDR3 loop spans 15 amino acids. V dropped 3 bases and J dropped 2 bases, with 13 bases sitting between them. CDR1 is MGHRA and CDR2 is YSYEKL in the germline V gene.

The gene calls are TRBV4-1 and TRBJ1-4, with D perhaps TRBD1 (6 bases). Trimming removed 0 bases from V and 2 bases from J, with 10 bases in between. Per germline, CDR1 MGHRA and CDR2 YSYEKL. There are 16 residues in the CDR3. The CDR3 sequence: CASSQDRTGTNEKLFF. The CDR3 coding sequence is TGCGCCAGCAGCCAAGATCGAACAGGGACTAATGAAAAACTGTTTTTT.

This clonotype was recorded a few times. This rearrangement joins TRBV5-6 to TRBJ2-3, with no clear D. Trimming cost V 1 base and J 0 bases, with 6 bases left between them. The germline V gene encodes CDR1 SGHDT and CDR2 YYEEEE. There are 14 residues in the CDR3. As DNA, the CDR3 is TGTGCCAGCAGCTTGCGCACTAGCACAGATACGCAGTATTTT. This sequence encodes CASSLRTSTDTQYF.

This clonotype was counted many times. This sequence joins TRBV7-2 and TRBJ2-7; 12 bases fit TRBD2. The CDR3 is 16 residues long. Germline CDR1 and CDR2: SGHTA and FQGNSA. Germline trimming cut 8 bases from V and 0 bases from J; bases unmatched to any gene: 8. CDR3 region: CASALAGGPPSYEQYF. As DNA, the CDR3 is TGTGCCAGCGCACTAGCGGGAGGACCCCCCTCCTACGAGCAGTACTTC.

The CDR3 sequence: CSARAAGAGTTHEQFF. Here the CDR3 DNA reads TGCAGTGCTAGAGCCGCCGGAGCGGGAACAACCCATGAGCAGTTCTTC. The J gene is TRBJ2-1, the V gene TRBV20-1; TRBD2 agrees at 7 bases. The CDR3 covers 16 residues. The V segment lost 1 base and the J segment 8 bases; nucleotides outside the gene matches: 14. CDR1 is DFQATT, CDR2 SNEGSKA, per germline (reference sequence).

This clonotype was counted ten times or more. The chain recombines TRBV5-1 with TRBJ2-7, with D tentatively TRBD1 (6 bases). Germline V gives CDR1 SGHRS, CDR2 YFSETQ. With 0 bases removed from V and 4 bases from J, the gap between germline ends came to 11 bases. CDR3 length: 14 amino acids. CDR3 in amino acids: CASSLDLGGYEQYF. CDR3 bases: TGCGCCAGCAGCTTGGATCTAGGGGGATACGAGCAGTACTTC.

This clonotype was recorded at least ten times. The chain joins TRBV6-1 to TRBJ1-1, with 7 bases identical to TRBD1. With 6 bases clipped from V and 3 bases from J, the junction kept 13 bases outside the gene matches. CDR1 MNHNS and CDR2 SASEGT come from the germline V gene. This CDR3 contains 16 residues. CDR3 bases: TGTGCCAGCAGCCTCGATCTGACAGGGCGGCACACTGAAGCTTTCTTT. Its protein product is CASSLDLTGRHTEAFF.

The V gene is TRBV29-1, the J gene TRBJ2-3; D is undetermined. CDR3 size: 13 residues. Germline V gives CDR1 SQVTM, CDR2 ANQGSEA. Trimming stripped 1 base from V and 1 base from J, with 6 bases between. CDR3 DNA sequence: TGCAGCGTTGAAGGGAGCGGCACAGATACGCAGTATTTT. Its protein is CSVEGSGTDTQYF.

This clonotype showed up many times. V is TRBV2 and J is TRBJ2-7; 8 nucleotides align to TRBD2. Trimming at V came to 8 bases and at J to 4 bases, leaving 4 bases not matched to a gene. CDR1 and CDR2 from the germline V gene are SNHLY and FYNNEI. This CDR3 is built from 12 residues. The CDR3 sequence is CASRGGRYEQYF. The CDR3 DNA reads TGTGCCAGCCGGGGGGGAAGGTACGAGCAGTACTTC. Full variable domain (rest looked up from reference TRBV2 and TRBJ2-7): EPEVTQTPSHQVTQMGQEVILRCVPISNHLYFYWYRQILGQKVEFLVSFYNNEISEKSEIFDDQFSVERPDGSNFTLKIRSTKLEDSAMYFCASRGGRYEQYFGPGTRLTVT.

Turning to this clonotype: A much larger clone is a single base away; this may be a read error. The genes are TRBV13 and TRBJ1-1; D unresolved. V dropped 1 base and J dropped 4 bases, with 7 bases sitting between them. Germline V gene sequence: CDR1 PRHDT, CDR2 FYEKMQ (reference sequence). The CDR3 length is 13 residues. The CDR3 coding sequence is TGTGCCAGCAGCTTAGTGAGGAGCACTGAAGCTTTCTTT. This codes for CASSLVRSTEAFF.

V and J are TRBV4-1 and TRBJ1-1, with unresolved D. CDR1 and CDR2 from the germline V gene are MGHRA and YSYEKL. V lost 0 bases and J 4 bases, leaving 15 bases between the germline ends. The CDR3 consists of 16 residues. CDR3 protein: CASSQDWEPRGTEAFF. The DNA of the CDR3 is TGCGCCAGCAGCCAAGACTGGGAGCCCCGCGGCACTGAAGCTTTCTTT.

In this sample, this clonotype turned up many times. The rearrangement uses TRBV6-2 or TRBV6-3 and TRBJ2-3; unclear D gene. This CDR3 region has 16 residues. The germline gives CDR1 MNHEY, CDR2 SVGEGT. V lost 2 bases to trimming and J lost 3 bases, with 15 bases between them. The CDR3 sequence: CASSYKDTLITDTQYF. As DNA, the CDR3 is TGTGCCAGCAGTTACAAGGATACGCTAATTACAGATACGCAGTATTTT.

This clonotype was detected many times. The V call is TRBV3-1, the J call TRBJ1-1, with D perhaps matching TRBD1 (5 bases). CDR1 and CDR2 from the germline V gene are LGHDT and YNNKEL (reference sequence). V lost 0 bases, J lost 10 bases, and 15 bases lay in between. The CDR3 loop spans 14 amino acids. The CDR3 spells CASSQEAIWGRAFF. The CDR3, as DNA: TGTGCCAGCAGCCAAGAGGCCATTTGGGGGAGAGCTTTCTTT.

CDR3 sequence reads: CSARTGAGYTF. The DNA of the CDR3 is TGCAGCGCCAGGACAGGGGCTGGCTACACCTTC. The chain couples TRBV29-1 to TRBJ1-2; 9 nucleotides agree with TRBD1. Germline assignment: CDR1 SQVTM and CDR2 ANQGSEA. V shed 7 bases, J shed 7 bases, and the junction held 4 bases outside the gene matches. The CDR3 runs 11 residues.

Ten or more counts support this clonotype. The chain has TRBV6-5 and TRBJ2-1; 12 positions match TRBD2. After removal of 2 bases from V and 1 base from J, the junction contained 3 bases not matched to a gene. Germline-derived CDR1 and CDR2 are MNHEY and SVGAGI. The CDR3 has 17 residues. CDR3 sequence (DNA): TGTGCCAGCAGTTACCGGACTAGCGGGAAGTCCTACAATGAGCAGTTCTTC. Translation gives CASSYRTSGKSYNEQFF.

The table lists this clonotype with a few counts. The rearrangement links TRBV3-1 to TRBJ2-3, with D unclear. Germline assignment: CDR1 LGHDT and CDR2 YNNKEL (reference sequence). This CDR3 has 15 residues. V was shortened by 0 bases and J by 2 bases, with 9 bases between the two germline ends. As DNA, the CDR3 is TGTGCCAGCAGCCAAGAAATGGCTGCCACAGATACGCAGTATTTT. Translated, it gives CASSQEMAATDTQYF.

The sample holds many counts of this clonotype. The chain is built from TRBV7-2 and TRBJ2-3; possibly TRBD1 or TRBD2 for D (5 bases each). V lost 1 base and J lost 0, with 11 bases in between. The CDR3 is made up of 16 amino acids. Looked up from germline, CDR1 is SGHTA and CDR2 is FQGNSA. The CDR3 reads CASSLVYWDSTDTQYF. CDR3 DNA sequence: TGTGCCAGCAGCTTAGTCTATTGGGACAGCACAGATACGCAGTATTTT.

V gene TRBV6-2 or TRBV6-3 combines with J gene TRBJ1-5; D ambiguous. Germline CDR1 reads MNHEY; CDR2 reads SVGEGT. The CDR3 spans 15 residues. V lost 6 bases, J lost 6 bases, and 18 bases lay in between. CDR3 loop: CASRPRREVGQPQHF. In DNA, the CDR3 is TGTGCCAGCAGGCCCCGGAGGGAGGTCGGTCAGCCCCAGCATTTT.

A few counts support this clonotype. A junction boundary mismatches the germline segment, possibly from a read error. The chain has TRBV5-5 and TRBJ1-3, with D maybe TRBD1 (5 bases). Germline V gene lookup returns CDR1 SGHKS and CDR2 YYEKEE (reference sequence). The CDR3 is made up of 17 amino acids. CDR3 bases: TGTGCCAGCAGCTTGGTGGGGACTTCGAGAACTGGCAACACCATATATTTT. Translating gives CASSLVGTSRTGNTIYF. Drawing the rest from reference TRBV5-5 and TRBJ1-3, the complete variable domain is DAGVTQSPTHLIKTRGQQVTLRCSPISGHKSVSWYQQVLGQGPQFIFQYYEKEERGRGNFPDRFSARQFPNYSSELNVNALLLGDSALYLCASSLVGTSRTGNTIYFGEGSWLTVV.

This clonotype was counted ten times or more. This chain joins TRBV6-2 or TRBV6-3 and TRBJ2-3; D remains unclear. Germline CDR1 reads MNHEY; CDR2 reads SVGEGT. The CDR3 is 16 amino acids. V shed 1 base and J shed 4 bases, with 15 bases lying between them. In DNA, the CDR3 is TGTGCCAGCAGTTACTTGTCGATGGGAATCGCAGATACGCAGTATTTT. This translates into CASSYLSMGIADTQYF.

This clonotype was seen many times. Germline and junction disagree at one end, which may indicate a read error. The rearrangement joins TRBV12-3 or TRBV12-4 to TRBJ1-2, with D unclear. The CDR3 consists of 18 residues. The CDR3 protein is CAGSLALGLTNSIYGYTF. In nucleotides, the CDR3 is TGTGCCGGCAGTTTAGCGCTTGGACTCACAAACTCCATCTATGGCTACACCTTC.